The next 9 T cell receptor beta chains were all read from a single sample in a study of sequential checkpoint blockade in melanoma. The treatment is: randomized to nivolumab then ipilimumab (arm A) or the reverse (arm B). The table came from immunoSEQ multiplex PCR; TCRdb's copy has only in-frame clones and leaves some out. The top ten clones hold approximately 6.5% of a sample with 10,000 to 15,000 clones, approximately 22% of them seen once. The specimen was tumor tissue (inferred from file names), collected from a patient given nivolumab and ipilimumab in sequence. The origin of the receptors is a human donor with melanoma.

The J gene is TRBJ2-7, the V gene TRBV15, with D possibly matching TRBD2 (5 bases). The V and J ends lost 5 bases and 5 bases respectively, with 16 bases between them. The germline CDR1 and CDR2 sequences are LNHNV and YYDKDF (reference sequence). The CDR3 totals 14 residues. CDR3 residues: CATSPRPERDEQYF. The CDR3 region has the DNA TGTGCCACCAGCCCCCGCCCAGAGAGGGACGAGCAGTACTTC. Together with reference TRBV15 and TRBJ2-7, the CDR3 gives the full variable domain: DAMVIQNPRYQVTQFGKPVTLSCSQTLNHNVMYWYQQKSSQAPKLLFHYYDKDFNNEADTPDNFQSRRPNTSFCFLDIRSPGLGDTAMYLCATSPRPERDEQYFGPGTRLTVT.

This clone has a handful of counts. This chain uses TRBV12-5 with TRBJ1-1, with D maybe TRBD1 (5 bases). CDR1 LGHNT and CDR2 FRNRAP come from the germline V gene. The CDR3 totals 12 residues. CDR3 coding DNA: TGTGCCAGCACGGGGGGGAACACTGAAGCTTTCTTT. Encoded protein: CASTGGNTEAFF.

In its sample, this clone was seen a few times. The chain recombines TRBV29-1 with TRBJ2-1, with D maybe TRBD1 (5 bases). CDR1 is SQVTM and CDR2 is ANQGSEA in the germline V gene. The CDR3 runs 17 residues. Trimming pared 8 bases from V and 5 bases from J, leaving 28 bases between. CDR3 residues: CSSEPYRQRSPNNEQFF. The CDR3 nucleotides read TGCAGCTCCGAACCCTATAGACAGCGTAGCCCAAACAATGAGCAGTTCTTC.

At least ten counts were recorded for this clone. V usage is TRBV11-3 and J usage is TRBJ2-1, with 11 bases identical to TRBD1. Germline V gene sequence: CDR1 SGHNT, CDR2 YENEEA. The CDR3 length is 14 residues. J lost 9 bases, V lost 4 bases, and 5 bases had no gene match. The CDR3 spells CASSWGQGGSEQFF. CDR3 coding DNA: TGTGCCAGCAGCTGGGGACAGGGGGGGAGTGAGCAGTTCTTC.

The chain uses TRBV23-1 and TRBJ2-2; D gene uncertain. Being an ORF, TRBV23-1 has a function that is uncertain. This CDR3 region has 14 residues. The V and J ends lost 6 bases and 6 bases respectively, with 14 bases between them. CDR3: CASSQDLSAGELFF. CDR3 nucleotides: TGCGCCAGCAGCCAAGATCTGTCTGCCGGGGAGCTGTTTTTT.

This rearrangement joins TRBV6-8 to TRBJ2-5; perhaps TRBD2 as D (6 bases). The V end was cut by 6 bases, the J end by 1 base, with 9 bases between. The CDR3 consists of 13 residues. Germline V gene lookup returns CDR1 MNHGY and CDR2 SAAAGT. The CDR3 DNA sequence: TGTGCCAGCAGGAAGACTAGCCAAGAGACCCAGTACTTC. Its translation: CASRKTSQETQYF.

This clone was seen a handful of times. The chain carries TRBV23-1 and TRBJ1-1; TRBD1 is a possible D gene (5 bases). TRBV23-1 is flagged as an ORF with uncertain function. V dropped 7 bases and J dropped 5 bases, with 14 bases sitting between them. The CDR3 has 13 residues. The CDR3 reads CASMVGGGTEAFF. CDR3 bases: TGCGCCAGCATGGTCGGGGGGGGAACTGAAGCTTTCTTT.

This clone is termed medium-sized. This chain joins TRBV6-8 and TRBJ1-2, with D perhaps matching TRBD1 (6 bases). The CDR3 spans 13 residues. V dropped 7 bases and J dropped 5 bases, with 14 bases sitting between them. Per germline, CDR1 MNHGY and CDR2 SAAAGT. The CDR3 region has the DNA TGTGCCAGCAAGTCGGGACACCTATATGGCTACACCTTC. Amino acid sequence: CASKSGHLYGYTF.

The chain links TRBV9 to TRBJ2-1; 8 nucleotides align to TRBD2. The germline CDR1 and CDR2 sequences are SGDLS and YYNGEE. The trim removed 0 bases at V and 8 bases at J, leaving 10 bases unmatched. This CDR3 has 16 amino acids. The CDR3 coding sequence is TGTGCCAGCAGCGTAGAAGCGGGAGCCACTTGGGATGAGCAGTTCTTC. As protein: CASSVEAGATWDEQFF.